This TCR beta chain was profiled in a study of T cell repertoires in cytomegalovirus infection. On the study more broadly: Public TCR beta signatures were indicative of both CMV infection and a matching HLA type.

Study results and caveats: Identification of carriers of CMV plus the relevant HLA was performed using cumulative public TCR beta family frequency.

TCRdb re-called the reads through MiXCR, storing one row per CDR3 protein. The table shows over 45,000 distinct CDR3 sequences, with around a fifth occurring only once. The CDR3 contains 15 residues. Trimming took 4 bases from V and 1 from J, leaving 13 bases between them. Germline-derived CDR1 and CDR2 are MNHEY and SVGAGI. This clonotype was seen a handful of times. The antigen is unknown. The source of this sequence is a human donor in good health (CMV status not recorded). Some clones in this sample may be carry-over from other donors' samples. The material was CD8+ T cells from cultured PBMCs, obtained from culture after CMV antigen stimulation. The J gene is TRBJ1-1, the V gene TRBV6-5; D not certain. The chain's CDR3 is CASSSWEVSNTEAFF. CDR3 nucleotide sequence: TGTGCCAGCAGTTCATGGGAGGTTTCGAACACTGAAGCTTTCTTT.